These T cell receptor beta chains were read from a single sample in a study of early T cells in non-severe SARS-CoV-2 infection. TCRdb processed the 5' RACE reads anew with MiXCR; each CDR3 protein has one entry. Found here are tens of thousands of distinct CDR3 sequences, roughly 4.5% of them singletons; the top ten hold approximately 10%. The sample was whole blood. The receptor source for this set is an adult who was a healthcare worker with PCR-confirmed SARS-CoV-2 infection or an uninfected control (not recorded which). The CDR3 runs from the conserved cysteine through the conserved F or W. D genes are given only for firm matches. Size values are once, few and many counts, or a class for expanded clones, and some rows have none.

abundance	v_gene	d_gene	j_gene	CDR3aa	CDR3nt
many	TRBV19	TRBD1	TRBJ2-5	CASSIEGQGETQYF	TGTGCCAGTAGTATAGAAGGACAGGGTGAGACCCAGTACTTC
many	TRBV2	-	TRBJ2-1	CASSSLNEQFF	TGTGCCAGCTCCAGCCTAAATGAGCAGTTCTTC
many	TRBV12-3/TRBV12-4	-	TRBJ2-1	CASSSSLGEQFF	TGTGCCAGCAGTTCATCTCTCGGTGAGCAGTTCTTC
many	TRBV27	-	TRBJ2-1	CASSHIQPGTNNEQFF	TGTGCCAGCAGTCACATCCAACCGGGGACAAACAATGAGCAGTTCTTC
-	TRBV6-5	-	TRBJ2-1	CASSYDDEQFF	TGTGCCAGCAGTTACGACGATGAGCAGTTCTTC
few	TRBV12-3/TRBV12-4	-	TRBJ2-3	CASSPTDTDTQYF	TGTGCCAGCAGCCCGACGGACACAGATACGCAGTATTTT
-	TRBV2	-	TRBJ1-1	CASRENQGMNTEAFF	TGTGCCAGCAGAGAAAATCAGGGCATGAACACTGAAGCTTTCTTT
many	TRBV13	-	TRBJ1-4	CASSLQNEKLFF	TGTGCCAGCAGCTTACAAAATGAAAAACTGTTTTTT
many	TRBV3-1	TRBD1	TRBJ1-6	CASSQTDRAPGPLHF	TGTGCCAGCAGCCAAACGGACAGGGCCCCAGGACCCCTCCACTTT
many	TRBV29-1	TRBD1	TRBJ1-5	CSVGQGRGQPQHF	TGCAGCGTTGGACAGGGTAGAGGGCAGCCCCAGCATTTT
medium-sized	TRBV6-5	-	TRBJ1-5	CASSYPFWPGINQPQHF	TGTGCCAGCAGTTACCCATTCTGGCCAGGGATTAATCAGCCCCAGCATTTT
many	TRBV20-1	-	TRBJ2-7	CSAISAGKQYF	TGCAGTGCCATCTCCGCGGGGAAGCAGTACTTC
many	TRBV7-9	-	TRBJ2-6	CASSLQGPSSGANVLTF	TGTGCCAGCAGCCTACAGGGCCCAAGCTCTGGGGCCAACGTCCTGACTTTC
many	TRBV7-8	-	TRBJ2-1	CASSLDRNNEQFF	TGTGCCAGCAGCTTAGATCGTAACAATGAGCAGTTCTTC
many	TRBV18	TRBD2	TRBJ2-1	CASSPPRAGAPYNEQFF	TGTGCCAGCTCACCACCCAGGGCGGGAGCTCCGTACAATGAGCAGTTCTTC
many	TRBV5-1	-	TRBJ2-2	CASSRMGDGTGELFF	TGCGCCAGCAGCCGCATGGGCGATGGCACCGGGGAGCTGTTTTTT
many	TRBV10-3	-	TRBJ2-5	CAISDKAETQYF	TGTGCCATCAGTGATAAAGCGGAAACCCAGTACTTC
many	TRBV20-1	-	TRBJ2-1	CSARVWDSPRIYNEQFF	TGCAGTGCTAGAGTTTGGGACTCCCCGCGGATCTACAATGAGCAGTTCTTC
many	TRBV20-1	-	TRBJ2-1	CSAPLYLYEQFF	TGCAGTGCCCCCCTCTACCTCTATGAGCAGTTCTTC
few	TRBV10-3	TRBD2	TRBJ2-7	CAISESTSAYEQYF	TGTGCCATCAGTGAGTCGACTAGCGCCTACGAGCAGTACTTC
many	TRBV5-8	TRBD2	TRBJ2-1	CASSGGLAPNEQFF	TGTGCCAGCAGCGGGGGACTAGCGCCCAATGAGCAGTTCTTC
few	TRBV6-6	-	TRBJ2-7	CASSYTDSEQYF	TGTGCCAGCAGTTACACCGACTCCGAGCAGTACTTC
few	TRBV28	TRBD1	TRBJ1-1	CATTQGTYSAEAFF	TGTGCCACCACACAGGGGACCTATTCCGCTGAAGCTTTCTTT
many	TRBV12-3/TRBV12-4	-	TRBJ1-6	CASSSGQRNSPLHF	TGTGCCAGCAGTTCCGGACAGCGGAATTCACCCCTCCACTTT
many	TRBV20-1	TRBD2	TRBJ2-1	CSASETSGKYNEQFF	TGCAGTGCTAGTGAGACTAGCGGGAAATACAATGAGCAGTTCTTC
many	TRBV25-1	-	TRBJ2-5	CASRQETQYF	TGTGCCAGCAGGCAAGAGACCCAGTACTTC
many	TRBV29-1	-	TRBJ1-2	CSVEDQTSYPLYGYTF	TGCAGCGTTGAAGATCAGACCTCATACCCCCTTTATGGCTACACCTTC
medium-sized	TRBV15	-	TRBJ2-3	CATSQTGRIDTQYF	TGTGCCACCAGCCAGACAGGGAGGATAGATACGCAGTATTTT
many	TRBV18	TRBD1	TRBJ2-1	CASSLGTGSYNEQFF	TGTGCCAGCTCACTCGGGACAGGGAGCTACAATGAGCAGTTCTTC
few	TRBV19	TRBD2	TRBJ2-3	CASTPPRSGSADTQYF	TGTGCCAGTACCCCCCCCCGTAGCGGGAGCGCAGATACGCAGTATTTT
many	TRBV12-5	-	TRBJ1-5	CASGHEPHQPQHF	TGTGCTAGTGGGCATGAACCCCATCAGCCCCAGCATTTT
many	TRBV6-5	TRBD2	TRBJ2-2	CASSYGLAGTGELFF	TGTGCCAGCAGTTACGGACTAGCGGGGACCGGGGAGCTGTTTTTT
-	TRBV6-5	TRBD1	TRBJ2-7	CASSSATGATYEQYF	TGTGCCAGCAGCTCGGCCACAGGGGCCACCTACGAGCAGTACTTC
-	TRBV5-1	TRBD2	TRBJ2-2	CASSSTSGKNTGELFF	TGCGCCAGCAGCTCCACTAGCGGAAAGAACACCGGGGAGCTGTTTTTT
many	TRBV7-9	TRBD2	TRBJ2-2	CASSLGGLAGADGELFF	TGTGCCAGCAGCTTAGGGGGACTAGCGGGAGCGGACGGGGAGCTGTTTTTT
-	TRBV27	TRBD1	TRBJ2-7	CASRGTGGLGEQYF	TGTGCCAGCAGGGGGACAGGGGGCTTAGGCGAGCAGTACTTC
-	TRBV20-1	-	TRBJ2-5	CSARRGSGGGETQYF	TGCAGTGCTAGGCGGGGCAGTGGCGGTGGAGAGACCCAGTACTTC
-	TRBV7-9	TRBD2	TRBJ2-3	CASSLGVGAGARTDTQYF	TGTGCCAGCAGCTTAGGAGTAGGAGCGGGAGCTCGTACAGATACGCAGTATTTT
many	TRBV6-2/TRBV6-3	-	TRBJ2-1	CASSYSPTGSRVNEQFF	TGTGCCAGCAGTTACTCGCCTACAGGGTCGAGGGTCAATGAGCAGTTCTTC
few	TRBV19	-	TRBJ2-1	CASSSTRLLGSSYNEQFF	TGTGCCAGTAGTTCCACTCGACTCTTGGGAAGCTCCTACAATGAGCAGTTCTTC
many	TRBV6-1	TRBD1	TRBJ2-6	CASSGGQGNGANVLTF	TGTGCCAGCAGTGGCGGACAGGGGAACGGGGCCAACGTCCTGACTTTC
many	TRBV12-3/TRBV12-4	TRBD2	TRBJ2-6	CASSWTSGRAAGANVLTF	TGTGCCAGCAGCTGGACTAGCGGGAGGGCCGCTGGGGCCAACGTCCTGACTTTC
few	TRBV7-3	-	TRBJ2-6	CASSLDLGAGANVLTF	TGTGCCAGCAGCTTAGACTTGGGTGCTGGGGCCAACGTCCTGACTTTC
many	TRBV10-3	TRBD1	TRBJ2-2	CAISPAGTGNTGELFF	TGTGCCATCAGTCCAGCCGGGACAGGGAACACCGGGGAGCTGTTTTTT
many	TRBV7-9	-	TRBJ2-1	CASQLSASSYNEQFF	TGTGCCAGCCAGCTTAGCGCAAGCTCCTACAATGAGCAGTTCTTC
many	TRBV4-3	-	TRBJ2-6	CASSQEGGSSGANVLTF	TGCGCCAGCAGCCAAGAGGGTGGAAGCTCTGGGGCCAACGTCCTGACTTTC
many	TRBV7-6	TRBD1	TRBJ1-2	CASSPGQIYGYTF	TGTGCCAGCAGCCCGGGACAGATCTATGGCTACACCTTC
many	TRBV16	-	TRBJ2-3	CASSQSQLVRTTDTQYF	TGTGCCAGCAGCCAATCCCAACTAGTAAGAACCACAGATACGCAGTATTTT
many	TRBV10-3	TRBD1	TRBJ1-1	CAISSGQGGWTEAFF	TGTGCCATCAGCTCGGGACAGGGAGGATGGACTGAAGCTTTCTTT
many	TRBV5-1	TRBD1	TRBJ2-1	CASSSGQGSYNEQFF	TGCGCCAGCAGCTCGGGACAGGGGTCCTACAATGAGCAGTTCTTC
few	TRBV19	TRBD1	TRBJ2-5	CASSTGQLQETQYF	TGTGCCAGTAGTACGGGACAGCTACAAGAGACCCAGTACTTC